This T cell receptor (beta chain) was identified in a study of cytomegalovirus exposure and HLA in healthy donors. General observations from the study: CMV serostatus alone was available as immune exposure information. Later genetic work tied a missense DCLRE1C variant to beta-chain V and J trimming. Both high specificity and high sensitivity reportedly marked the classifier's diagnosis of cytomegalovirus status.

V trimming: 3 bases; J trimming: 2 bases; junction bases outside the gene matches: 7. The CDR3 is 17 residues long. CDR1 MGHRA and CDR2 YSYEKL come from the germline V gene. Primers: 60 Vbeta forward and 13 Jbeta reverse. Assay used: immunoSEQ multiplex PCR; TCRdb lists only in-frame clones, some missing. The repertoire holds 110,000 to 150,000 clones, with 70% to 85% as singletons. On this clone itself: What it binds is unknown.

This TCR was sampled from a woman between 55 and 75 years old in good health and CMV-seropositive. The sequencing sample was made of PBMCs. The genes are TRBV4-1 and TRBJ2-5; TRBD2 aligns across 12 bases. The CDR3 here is CASSHKGLAGIQETQYF. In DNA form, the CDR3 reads TGCGCCAGCAGCCATAAGGGACTAGCGGGCATACAAGAGACCCAGTACTTC.